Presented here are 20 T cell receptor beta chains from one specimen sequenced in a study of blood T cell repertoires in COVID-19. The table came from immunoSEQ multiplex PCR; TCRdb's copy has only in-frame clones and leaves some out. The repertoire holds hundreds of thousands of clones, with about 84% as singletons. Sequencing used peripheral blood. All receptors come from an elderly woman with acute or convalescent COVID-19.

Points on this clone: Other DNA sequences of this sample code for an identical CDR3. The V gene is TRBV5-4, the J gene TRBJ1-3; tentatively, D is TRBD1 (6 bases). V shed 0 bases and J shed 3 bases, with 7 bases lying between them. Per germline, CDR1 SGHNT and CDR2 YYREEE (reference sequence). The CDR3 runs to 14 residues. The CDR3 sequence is CASSLAGVGNTIYF. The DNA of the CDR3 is TGTGCCAGCAGCTTGGCAGGGGTTGGAAACACCATATATTTT.

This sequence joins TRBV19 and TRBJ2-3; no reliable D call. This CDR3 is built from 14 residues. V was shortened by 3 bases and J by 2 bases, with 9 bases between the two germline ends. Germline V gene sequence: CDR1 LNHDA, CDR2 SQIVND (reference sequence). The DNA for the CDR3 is TGTGCCAGTAGTATGGGCTTGATCACAGATACGCAGTATTTT. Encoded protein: CASSMGLITDTQYF.

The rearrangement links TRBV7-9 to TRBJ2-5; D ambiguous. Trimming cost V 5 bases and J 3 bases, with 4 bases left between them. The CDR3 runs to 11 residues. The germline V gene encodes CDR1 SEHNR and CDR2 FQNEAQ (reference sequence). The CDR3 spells CASSPKETQYF. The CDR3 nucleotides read TGTGCCAGCAGCCCTAAAGAGACCCAGTACTTC.

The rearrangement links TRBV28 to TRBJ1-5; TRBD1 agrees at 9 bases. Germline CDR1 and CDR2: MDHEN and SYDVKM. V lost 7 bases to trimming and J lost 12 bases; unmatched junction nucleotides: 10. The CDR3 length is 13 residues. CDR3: CASTDRGVGYQHF. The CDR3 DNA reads TGTGCCAGCACCGACAGGGGGGTAGGCTACCAGCATTTT.

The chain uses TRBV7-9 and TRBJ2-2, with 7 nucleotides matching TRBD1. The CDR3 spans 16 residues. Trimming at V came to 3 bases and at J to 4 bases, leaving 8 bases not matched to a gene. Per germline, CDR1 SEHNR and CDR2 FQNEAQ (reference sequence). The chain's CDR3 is CASSFYRDSGTGELFF. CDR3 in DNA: TGTGCCAGCAGCTTTTACAGGGACAGTGGCACCGGGGAGCTGTTTTTT.

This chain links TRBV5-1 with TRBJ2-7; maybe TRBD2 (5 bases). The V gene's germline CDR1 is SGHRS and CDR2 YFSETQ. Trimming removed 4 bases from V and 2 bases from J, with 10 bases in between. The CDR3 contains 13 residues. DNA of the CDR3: TGCGCCAGCAGCCCGGGGATTGCCTACGAGCAGTACTTC. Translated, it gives CASSPGIAYEQYF.

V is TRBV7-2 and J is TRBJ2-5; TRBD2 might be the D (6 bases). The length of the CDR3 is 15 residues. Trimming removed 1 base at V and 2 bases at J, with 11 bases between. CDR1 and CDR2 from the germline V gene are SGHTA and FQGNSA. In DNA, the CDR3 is TGTGCCAGCAGCTTAGTTGGCGGGATACAAGAGACCCAGTACTTC. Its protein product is CASSLVGGIQETQYF.

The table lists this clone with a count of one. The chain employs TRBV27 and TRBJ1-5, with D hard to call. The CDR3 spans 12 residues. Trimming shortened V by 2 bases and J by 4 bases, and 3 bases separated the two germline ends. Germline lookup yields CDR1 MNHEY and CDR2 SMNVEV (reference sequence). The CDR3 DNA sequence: TGTGCCAGCAGTTTAACTAATCAGCCCCAGCATTTT. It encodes CASSLTNQPQHF.

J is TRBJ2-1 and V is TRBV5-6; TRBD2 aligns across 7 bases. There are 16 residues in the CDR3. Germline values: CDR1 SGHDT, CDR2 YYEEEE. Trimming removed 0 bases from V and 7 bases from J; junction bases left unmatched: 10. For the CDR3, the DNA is TGTGCCAGCAGCTTGGATACTAACTGGGGAGGGAATGAGCAGTTCTTC. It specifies CASSLDTNWGGNEQFF.

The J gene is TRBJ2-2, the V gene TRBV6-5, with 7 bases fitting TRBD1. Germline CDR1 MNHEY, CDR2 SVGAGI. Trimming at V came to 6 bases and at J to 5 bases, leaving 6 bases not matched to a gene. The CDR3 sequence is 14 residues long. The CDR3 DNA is TGTGCCAGCAGGGGGACAGTCGATACCGGGGAGCTGTTTTTT. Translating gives CASRGTVDTGELFF.

The chain's CDR3 is CASSMGQGEETQYF. The CDR3 DNA reads as TGCGCCAGCAGCATGGGACAGGGGGAGGAGACCCAGTACTTC. The V call is TRBV5-1, the J call TRBJ2-5; 11 bases are shared with TRBD1. CDR1 is SGHRS and CDR2 is YFSETQ in the germline V gene. J lost 5 bases, V lost 4 bases, and 4 bases had no gene match. The length of the CDR3 is 14 residues.

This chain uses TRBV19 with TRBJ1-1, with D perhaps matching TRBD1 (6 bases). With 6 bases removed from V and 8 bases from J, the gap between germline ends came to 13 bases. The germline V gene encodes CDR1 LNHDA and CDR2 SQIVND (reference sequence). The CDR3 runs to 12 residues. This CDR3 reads CASRQGVSEAFF. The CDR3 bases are TGTGCCAGTAGACAGGGAGTCAGCGAAGCTTTCTTT. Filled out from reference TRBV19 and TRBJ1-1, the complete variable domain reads DGGITQSPKYLFRKEGQNVTLSCEQNLNHDAMYWYRQDPGQGLRLIYYSQIVNDFQKGDIAEGYSVSREKKESFPLTVTSAQKNPTAFYLCASRQGVSEAFFGQGTRLTVV.

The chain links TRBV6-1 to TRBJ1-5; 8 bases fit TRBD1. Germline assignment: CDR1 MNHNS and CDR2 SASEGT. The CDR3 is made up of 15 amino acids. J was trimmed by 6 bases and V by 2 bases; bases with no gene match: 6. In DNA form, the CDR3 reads TGTGCCAGCAGTGAATTGCAGGACAGGGCTCAGCCCCAGCATTTT. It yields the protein CASSELQDRAQPQHF.

CDR3 amino acids: CASRQASGNTIYF. Here the CDR3 DNA reads TGTGCCAGCAGACAGGCCTCTGGAAACACCATATATTTT. The chain couples TRBV6-5 to TRBJ1-3; the D gene is possibly TRBD1 (5 bases). Germline V gene sequence: CDR1 MNHEY, CDR2 SVGAGI. Trimming took off 6 bases at V and 0 bases at J, with 6 bases between the two ends. CDR3 length equals 13 residues.

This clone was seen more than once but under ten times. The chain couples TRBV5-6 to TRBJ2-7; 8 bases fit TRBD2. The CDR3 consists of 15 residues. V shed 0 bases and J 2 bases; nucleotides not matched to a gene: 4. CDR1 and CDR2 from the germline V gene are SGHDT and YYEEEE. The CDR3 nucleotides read TGTGCCAGCAGCTTGGGGACTAGCAGTGCCTACGAGCAGTACTTC. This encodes CASSLGTSSAYEQYF. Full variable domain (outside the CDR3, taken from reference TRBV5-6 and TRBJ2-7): DAGVTQSPTHLIKTRGQQVTLRCSPKSGHDTVSWYQQALGQGPQFIFQYYEEEERQRGNFPDRFSGHQFPNYSSELNVNALLLGDSALYLCASSLGTSSAYEQYFGPGTRLTVT.

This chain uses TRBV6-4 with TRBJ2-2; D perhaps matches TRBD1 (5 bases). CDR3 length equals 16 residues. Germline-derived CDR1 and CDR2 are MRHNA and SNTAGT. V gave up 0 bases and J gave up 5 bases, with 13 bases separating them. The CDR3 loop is CASSDSAGHGTGELFF. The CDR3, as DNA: TGTGCCAGCAGTGACTCTGCAGGGCACGGGACCGGGGAGCTGTTTTTT.

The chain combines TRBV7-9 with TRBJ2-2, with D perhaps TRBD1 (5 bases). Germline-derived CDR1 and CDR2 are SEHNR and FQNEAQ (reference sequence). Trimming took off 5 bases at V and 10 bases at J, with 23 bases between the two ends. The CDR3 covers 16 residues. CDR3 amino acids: CASSHLEFQGRVELFF. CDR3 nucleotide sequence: TGTGCCAGCAGCCACCTCGAGTTCCAGGGTCGCGTGGAGCTGTTTTTT.

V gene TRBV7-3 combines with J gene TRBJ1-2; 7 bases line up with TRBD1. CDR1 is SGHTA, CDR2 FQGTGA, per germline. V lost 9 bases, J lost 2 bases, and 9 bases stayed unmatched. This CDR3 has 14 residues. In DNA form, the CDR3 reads TGTGCCAGAAAGGGTAGGGGGCGCAACTATGGCTACACCTTC. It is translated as CARKGRGRNYGYTF. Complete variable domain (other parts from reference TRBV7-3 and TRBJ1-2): GAGVSQTPSNKVTEKGKYVELRCDPISGHTALYWYRQSLGQGPEFLIYFQGTGAADDSGLPNDRFFAVRPEGSVSTLKIQRTERGDSAVYLCARKGRGRNYGYTFGSGTRLTVV.

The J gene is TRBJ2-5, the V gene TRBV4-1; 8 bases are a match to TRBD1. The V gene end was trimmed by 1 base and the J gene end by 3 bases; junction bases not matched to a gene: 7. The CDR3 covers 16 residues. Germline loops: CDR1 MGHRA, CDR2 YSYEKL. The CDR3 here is CASSQVPTGVKETQYF. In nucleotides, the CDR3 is TGCGCCAGCAGCCAAGTACCGACAGGGGTTAAAGAGACCCAGTACTTC.

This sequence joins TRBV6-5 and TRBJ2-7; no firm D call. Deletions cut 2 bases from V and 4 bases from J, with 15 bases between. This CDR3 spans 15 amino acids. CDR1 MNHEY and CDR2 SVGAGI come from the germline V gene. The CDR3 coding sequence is TGTGCCAGCAGTTACCAATCTTCCAGGCAGTACGAGCAGTACTTC. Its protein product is CASSYQSSRQYEQYF.